This record covers a single T cell receptor (beta chain). Its antigen remains unidentified. This sample was taken from a study of cytomegalovirus exposure and HLA in healthy donors. Study conclusions and caveats: Rare TCR sequences dominated, though some public TCRs recurred in many donors.

Trimming removed 5 bases from V and 8 bases from J; junction bases left unmatched: 10. Germline V CDR1 and CDR2: SEHNR, FQNEAQ (reference sequence). The CDR3 totals 14 residues. Profiling relied on immunoSEQ multiplex PCR, and the TCRdb table lists in-frame clones only, not all of them. This repertoire shows 130,000 or so clones, nearly 90% found once; its top ten account for around 3.3%. This chain joins TRBV7-9 and TRBJ1-2, with TRBD1 identical over 8 bases. The sequence was obtained from a man aged 30 to 45 in good health and CMV-seronegative. The sequenced sample consisted of PBMCs. This CDR3 is CASSLTGAPLGYTF. The CDR3 DNA reads as TGTGCCAGCAGCCTGACAGGGGCCCCCCTAGGCTACACCTTC.